Following are 15 T cell receptor beta chains from one sample sequenced in a study of blood T cell repertoires in COVID-19. The method was immunoSEQ multiplex PCR; TCRdb's version includes in-frame clones alone and lacks a portion of them. This sample yields 250,000 to 300,000 clones, of which about 85% are seen a single time; less than 4.5% belongs to the top ten. The specimen sequenced was peripheral blood. Receptor source: a young man with active or convalescent COVID-19.

This sequence joins TRBV7-8 and TRBJ2-7; 8 positions agree with TRBD2. Trimming took 5 bases from V and 7 from J; bases not matched to a gene: 16. Germline CDR1 and CDR2: SGHVS and FQNEAQ. The CDR3 length is 16 residues. The CDR3 reads CASSPYAGTRNGEQYF. The CDR3 nucleotides are TGTGCCAGCAGCCCTTACGCCGGGACTAGAAATGGGGAGCAGTACTTC.

The chain carries TRBV24-1 and TRBJ2-1; weak D call: TRBD2 (5 bases). The CDR3 is 12 amino acids. The V gene lost 9 bases and the J gene lost 7 bases, with 12 bases spanning the gap. Germline V lookup: CDR1 KGHDR, CDR2 SFDVKD. The CDR3 here is CATGSGSNEQFF. CDR3 bases: TGTGCCACCGGGTCGGGGTCGAATGAGCAGTTCTTC.

The chain employs TRBV7-9 and TRBJ2-2, with TRBD2 identical over 10 bases. This CDR3 is 13 amino acids long. Germline trimming cut 10 bases from V and 4 bases from J; bases unmatched to any gene: 3. Germline-derived CDR1 and CDR2 are SEHNR and FQNEAQ (reference sequence). The CDR3 nucleotides read TGTGCCACCGGGACTAGCGTCACCGGGGAGCTGTTTTTT. This translates into CATGTSVTGELFF.

The V gene is TRBV7-9, the J gene TRBJ2-3, with D unclear. V was clipped by 2 bases and J by 0 bases, with 6 bases between them. Germline V gives CDR1 SEHNR, CDR2 FQNEAQ (reference sequence). The CDR3 length is 14 residues. This CDR3 reads CASSLYISTDTQYF. The CDR3 DNA reads as TGTGCCAGCAGCTTATATATCAGCACAGATACGCAGTATTTT.

This clone was picked up a small number of times. The V call is TRBV7-3, the J call TRBJ1-5; the D gene is possibly TRBD1 (5 bases). Trimming removed 2 bases from V and 7 bases from J, with 9 bases in between. The CDR3 is made up of 13 amino acids. Germline V gives CDR1 SGHTA, CDR2 FQGTGA. The CDR3 DNA reads TGTGCCAGCAGCTTAGGAGGGACCCAGCCCCAGCATTTT. Translating gives CASSLGGTQPQHF.

The V and J genes are TRBV30 and TRBJ1-4; D is unresolved. The CDR3 extends over 13 amino acids. The V and J ends lost 5 bases and 4 bases respectively, with 11 bases between them. The germline CDR1 and CDR2 sequences are GTSNPN and SVGIG (reference sequence). CDR3 loop: CAWFQRHNEKLFF. In DNA, the CDR3 is TGTGCCTGGTTTCAGAGACATAATGAAAAACTGTTTTTT.

This clone appeared a single time. The genes are TRBV29-1 and TRBJ2-3, with 9 bases aligning to TRBD1. V gave up 4 bases and J gave up 5 bases; unmatched junction bases: 10. Germline lookup yields CDR1 SQVTM and CDR2 ANQGSEA. The CDR3 totals 15 residues. CDR3 residues: CSVGGRDRVKDTQYF. CDR3 DNA: TGCAGCGTTGGGGGTCGGGACAGGGTGAAAGATACGCAGTATTTT.

The V call is TRBV2, the J call TRBJ2-1; weak D call: TRBD2 (6 bases). Germline V gene data show CDR1 as SNHLY and CDR2 as FYNNEI. V was trimmed by 0 bases and J by 8 bases, leaving 17 bases between them. CDR3 length: 16 amino acids. For the CDR3, the DNA is TGTGCCAGCAGTGAAGCGCTGGGGACTCTTGGGGATGAGCAGTTCTTC. Translating gives CASSEALGTLGDEQFF.

The chain joins TRBV12-3 or TRBV12-4 to TRBJ1-6, with D perhaps TRBD1 (5 bases). The CDR3 extends over 12 amino acids. Trimming took 1 base from V and 14 from J, leaving 9 bases between them. Here the CDR3 DNA reads TGTGCCAGCAGTTTAGGCAGGGAAACCCTCCACTTT. Its translation is CASSLGRETLHF.

The chain uses TRBV30 and TRBJ1-1; 9 positions match TRBD1. The V gene's germline CDR1 is GTSNPN and CDR2 SVGIG (reference sequence). V lost 3 bases, J lost 6 bases, and 5 bases stayed unmatched. The CDR3 has 13 amino acids. The CDR3 DNA sequence: TGTGCCTGGAGGGGGACAGGGAATGCTGAAGCTTTCTTT. Amino acid sequence: CAWRGTGNAEAFF.

This clone was counted once. This chain connects TRBV14 to TRBJ1-1; no reliable D call. Germline V CDR1 and CDR2: SGHDN, FVKESK. V gave up 1 base and J gave up 7 bases, with 10 bases separating them. The CDR3 is 13 amino acids. The CDR3 sequence: CASSQVSASEAFF. The DNA for the CDR3 is TGTGCCAGCAGCCAAGTGTCAGCTAGTGAAGCTTTCTTT.

The J gene is TRBJ2-2, the V gene TRBV5-1; weak D call: TRBD1 (7 bases). From germline, CDR1 is SGHRS and CDR2 YFSETQ. The V end lost 7 bases, the J end lost 2 bases, and 18 bases lay between the germline ends. This CDR3 has 16 amino acids. CDR3 DNA sequence: TGCGCCAGCCGGAGGGACAGCCGATCTAACACCGGGGAGCTGTTTTTT. It is translated as CASRRDSRSNTGELFF.

The table lists this clone with a count of one. V is TRBV11-2 and J is TRBJ2-2; D gene unclear. CDR1 and CDR2 (germline): SGHAT, FQNNGV. The V gene lost 2 bases and the J gene lost 6 bases, with 7 bases spanning the gap. The CDR3 contains 13 residues. CDR3 sequence reads: CASSLSGPGELFF. The CDR3 nucleotides read TGTGCCAGCAGCTTATCGGGTCCCGGGGAGCTGTTTTTT.

The J gene is TRBJ1-5, the V gene TRBV28; 8 bases are shared with TRBD1. The J segment lost 4 bases and the V segment lost 5 bases, leaving 4 bases of the junction unmatched. The CDR3 is 14 amino acids. Germline V gene sequence: CDR1 MDHEN, CDR2 SYDVKM. In DNA form, the CDR3 reads TGTGCCAGCAGTCAGGGGGCGAGGAATCAGCCCCAGCATTTT. Its translation: CASSQGARNQPQHF.

This clone was counted once. The chain uses TRBV19 and TRBJ1-2; TRBD1 might be the D (6 bases). Germline V gene lookup returns CDR1 LNHDA and CDR2 SQIVND (reference sequence). V was clipped by 5 bases and J by 7 bases, with 20 bases between them. The CDR3 spans 15 residues. The CDR3 nucleotides read TGTGCCAGTAGTTGGGCTTTGGACAGCATTCCTGGCTACACCTTC. This gives the protein CASSWALDSIPGYTF.